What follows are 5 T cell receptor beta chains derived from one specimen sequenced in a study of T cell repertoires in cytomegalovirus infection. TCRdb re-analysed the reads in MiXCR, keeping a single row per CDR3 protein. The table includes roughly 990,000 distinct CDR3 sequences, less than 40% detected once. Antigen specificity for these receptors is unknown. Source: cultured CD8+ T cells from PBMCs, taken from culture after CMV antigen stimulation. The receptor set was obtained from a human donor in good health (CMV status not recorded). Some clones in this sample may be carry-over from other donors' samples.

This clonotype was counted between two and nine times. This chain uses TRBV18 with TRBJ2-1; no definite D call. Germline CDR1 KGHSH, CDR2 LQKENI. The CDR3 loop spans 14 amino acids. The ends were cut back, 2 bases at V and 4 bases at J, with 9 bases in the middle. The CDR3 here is CASSPKPEYNEQFF. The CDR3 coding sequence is TGTGCCAGCTCACCAAAGCCGGAGTACAATGAGCAGTTCTTC.

CDR3 amino acids: CASSAGWANQPQHF. CDR3 DNA sequence: TGTGCCAGCAGTGCAGGGTGGGCCAATCAGCCCCAGCATTTT. The rearrangement joins TRBV27 to TRBJ1-5; D is possibly TRBD1 (5 bases). Trimming removed 5 bases at V and 3 bases at J, with 11 bases between. CDR3 length: 14 amino acids. The germline V gene encodes CDR1 MNHEY and CDR2 SMNVEV (reference sequence).

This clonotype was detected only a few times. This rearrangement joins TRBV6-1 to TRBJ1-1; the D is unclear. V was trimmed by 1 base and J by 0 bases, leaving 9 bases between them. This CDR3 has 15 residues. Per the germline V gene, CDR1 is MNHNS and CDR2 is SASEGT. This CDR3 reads CASSEGMGLNTEAFF. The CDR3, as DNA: TGTGCCAGCAGTGAAGGAATGGGATTGAACACTGAAGCTTTCTTT.

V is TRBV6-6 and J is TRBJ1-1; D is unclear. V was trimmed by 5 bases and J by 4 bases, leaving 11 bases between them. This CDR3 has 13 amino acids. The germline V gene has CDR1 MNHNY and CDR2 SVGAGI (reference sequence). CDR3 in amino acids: CASSGVRGTEAFF. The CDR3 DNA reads TGTGCCAGCAGTGGAGTGAGAGGCACTGAAGCTTTCTTT.

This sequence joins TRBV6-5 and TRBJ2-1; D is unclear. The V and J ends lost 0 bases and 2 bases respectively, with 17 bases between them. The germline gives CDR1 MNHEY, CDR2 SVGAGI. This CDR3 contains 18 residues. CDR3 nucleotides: TGTGCCAGCAGTTACTCGTATCTGAGACTCCAGACCTACAATGAGCAGTTCTTC. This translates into CASSYSYLRLQTYNEQFF.